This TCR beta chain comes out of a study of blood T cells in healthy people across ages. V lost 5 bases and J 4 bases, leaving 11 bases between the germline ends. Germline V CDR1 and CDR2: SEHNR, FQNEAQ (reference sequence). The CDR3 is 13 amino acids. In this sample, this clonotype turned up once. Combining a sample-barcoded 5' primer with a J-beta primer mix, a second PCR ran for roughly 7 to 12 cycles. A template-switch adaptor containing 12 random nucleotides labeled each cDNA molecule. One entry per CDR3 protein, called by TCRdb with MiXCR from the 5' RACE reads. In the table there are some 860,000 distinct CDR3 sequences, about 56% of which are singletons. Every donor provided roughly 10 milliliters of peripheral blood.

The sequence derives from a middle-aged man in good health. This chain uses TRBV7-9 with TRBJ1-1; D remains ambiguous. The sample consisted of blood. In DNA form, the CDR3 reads TGTGCCAGCAGCCCCCCCTCGAGCACTGAAGCTTTCTTT. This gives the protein CASSPPSSTEAFF.